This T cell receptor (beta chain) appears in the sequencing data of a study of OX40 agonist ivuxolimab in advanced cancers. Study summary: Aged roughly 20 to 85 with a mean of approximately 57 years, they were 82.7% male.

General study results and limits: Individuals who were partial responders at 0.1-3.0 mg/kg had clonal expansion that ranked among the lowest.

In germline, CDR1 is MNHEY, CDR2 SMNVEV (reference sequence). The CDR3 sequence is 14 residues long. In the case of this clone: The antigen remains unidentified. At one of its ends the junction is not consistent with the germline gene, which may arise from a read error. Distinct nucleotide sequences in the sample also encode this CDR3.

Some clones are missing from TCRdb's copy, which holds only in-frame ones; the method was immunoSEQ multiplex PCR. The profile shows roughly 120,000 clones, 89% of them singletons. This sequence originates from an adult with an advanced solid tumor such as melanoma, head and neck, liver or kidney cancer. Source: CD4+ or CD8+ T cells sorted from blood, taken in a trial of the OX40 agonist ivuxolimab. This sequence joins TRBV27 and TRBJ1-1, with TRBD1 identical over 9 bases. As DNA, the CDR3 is TGTGCCAGCCTTAGAGACAGGGGGAACACTGAGGCTTTCTTT. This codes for CASLRDRGNTEAFF.